This T cell receptor beta chain came from a study of T cell repertoires and HLA-DP antigens. At the level of the study: Transduced HeLa cells presented HLA-DP to CD4+ T cells. Findings and caveats of the study: Against one allele, clones undetected before culture averaged about 40%; against the other, approximately 51%. Antigen presentation used HeLa cells, with total CD4+ cells responding.

Here immunoSEQ multiplex PCR was the method, and the copy in TCRdb shows in-frame clones only, minus some. This sample has about 73,000 clones, with 80% found just once. For this clone: The target antigen is unknown.

Sequenced: CD4+ T cells from PBMCs. This TCR was sampled from a man aged 55 to 69 in good health and CMV-seronegative.

For the CDR3, the DNA is TGCAGCGTAGATCAGGGTGGCACCGGGGAGCTGTTTTTT. Amino acid sequence: CSVDQGGTGELFF. The chain uses TRBV29-1 and TRBJ2-2; maybe TRBD1 (5 bases). CDR1 is SQVTM, CDR2 ANQGSEA, per germline. V was trimmed by 6 bases and J by 4 bases, leaving 12 bases between them. This CDR3 is built from 13 residues.